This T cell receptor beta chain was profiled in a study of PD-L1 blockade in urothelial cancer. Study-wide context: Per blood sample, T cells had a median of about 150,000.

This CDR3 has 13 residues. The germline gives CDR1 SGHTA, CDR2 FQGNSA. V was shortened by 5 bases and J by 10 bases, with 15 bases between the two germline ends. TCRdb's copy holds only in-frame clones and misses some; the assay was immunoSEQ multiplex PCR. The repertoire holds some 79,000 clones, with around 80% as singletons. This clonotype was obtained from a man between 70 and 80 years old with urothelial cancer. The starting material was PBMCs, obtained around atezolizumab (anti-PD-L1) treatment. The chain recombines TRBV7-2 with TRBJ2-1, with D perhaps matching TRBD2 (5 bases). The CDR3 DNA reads TGTGCCAGCAGCCCCGGGGTTTCTCAGGAGCAGTTCTTC. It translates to CASSPGVSQEQFF. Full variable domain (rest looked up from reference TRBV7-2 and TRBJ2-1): GAGVSQSPSNKVTEKGKDVELRCDPISGHTALYWYRQSLGQGLEFLIYFQGNSAPDKSGLPSDRFSAERTGGSVSTLTIQRTQQEDSAVYLCASSPGVSQEQFFGPGTRLTVL.